Each of the 10 T cell receptor beta chains below was sequenced from the same sample in a study of CD8 T cells in Susac syndrome. Random hexamers were used to reverse transcribe an amount of roughly 0.45 to 1 ug RNA. TCRdb processed the immunoSEQ multiplex PCR reads anew with MiXCR; each CDR3 protein has one entry. Of around 140,000 distinct CDR3 sequences listed, around 94% are singletons. The sequenced material came from CD4+ T cells from PBMCs. Receptor source: a human donor in good health.

J is TRBJ2-5 and V is TRBV10-2; 8 bases match TRBD1. V lost 7 bases to trimming and J lost 2 bases; unmatched junction nucleotides: 18. There are 18 residues in the CDR3. CDR1 and CDR2 from the germline V gene are WSHSY and SAAADI. The CDR3 is CASIGGEAGGAGQETQYF. The CDR3 nucleotides are TGCGCCAGCATCGGGGGCGAGGCAGGGGGCGCCGGGCAAGAGACCCAGTACTTC.

J is TRBJ2-3 and V is TRBV3-1; TRBD2 matches 8 bases. Trimming took 0 bases from V and 4 from J; bases not matched to a gene: 6. Germline V gene sequence: CDR1 LGHDT, CDR2 YNNKEL (reference sequence). The CDR3 sequence is 16 residues long. The CDR3, as DNA: TGTGCCAGCAGCCAAGACACCCGGGGGGGGGCAGATACGCAGTATTTT. This codes for CASSQDTRGGADTQYF.

V is TRBV27 and J is TRBJ2-5; D not resolved. Germline CDR1 reads MNHEY; CDR2 reads SMNVEV (reference sequence). This CDR3 region has 14 residues. The V end was cut by 0 bases, the J end by 7 bases, with 12 bases between. The CDR3 sequence is CASSLSWLSGTQYF. CDR3 in DNA: TGTGCCAGCAGTTTATCTTGGTTATCGGGGACCCAGTACTTC.

The chain is built from TRBV27 and TRBJ2-7, with 8 bases identical to TRBD1. CDR1 is MNHEY and CDR2 is SMNVEV in the germline V gene (reference sequence). Trimming took 6 bases from V and 2 from J; bases not matched to a gene: 6. The CDR3 extends over 14 amino acids. This chain's CDR3 is CASSPGQGPYEQYF. The CDR3 DNA reads TGTGCCAGCAGCCCCGGACAGGGTCCCTACGAGCAGTACTTC.

This sequence joins TRBV5-1 and TRBJ1-1, with unresolved D. Germline V gives CDR1 SGHRS, CDR2 YFSETQ. V lost 0 bases, J lost 3 bases, and 6 bases lay in between. The CDR3 is 13 amino acids. Written as DNA, the CDR3 is TGCGCCAGCAGCTTGGACGGGGACACTGAAGCTTTCTTT. Its translation is CASSLDGDTEAFF.

The chain combines TRBV3-1 with TRBJ2-1; D is unresolved. Looked up from germline, CDR1 is LGHDT and CDR2 is YNNKEL (reference sequence). The V gene lost 3 bases and the J gene lost 4 bases, with 7 bases spanning the gap. The CDR3 length is 13 residues. The CDR3 sequence: CASSQSAYNEQFF. The CDR3 bases are TGTGCCAGCAGCCAGTCGGCTTACAATGAGCAGTTCTTC.

The chain links TRBV24-1 to TRBJ2-6; 7 positions agree with TRBD1. Germline V gene data show CDR1 as KGHDR and CDR2 as SFDVKD. V lost 3 bases to trimming and J lost 0 bases; unmatched junction nucleotides: 7. This CDR3 has 18 residues. The CDR3 loop reads CATSDAGTAYSGANVLTF. Written as DNA, the CDR3 is TGTGCCACCAGTGATGCCGGGACAGCTTACTCTGGGGCCAACGTCCTGACTTTC.

The chain uses TRBV19 and TRBJ1-5; D not certain. Trimming stripped 4 bases from V and 0 bases from J, with 10 bases between. Germline V gene sequence: CDR1 LNHDA, CDR2 SQIVND (reference sequence). The CDR3 is 15 residues long. The CDR3 DNA reads TGTGCCAGTAGTAGTCGGAGGGATAGCAATCAGCCCCAGCATTTT. Its protein is CASSSRRDSNQPQHF. Filled out from reference TRBV19 and TRBJ1-5, the complete variable domain reads DGGITQSPKYLFRKEGQNVTLSCEQNLNHDAMYWYRQDPGQGLRLIYYSQIVNDFQKGDIAEGYSVSREKKESFPLTVTSAQKNPTAFYLCASSSRRDSNQPQHFGDGTRLSIL.

This chain uses TRBV28 with TRBJ2-1; the D is unclear. CDR1 is MDHEN, CDR2 SYDVKM, per germline. The V end was cut by 6 bases, the J end by 1 base, with 10 bases between. The CDR3 consists of 14 residues. CDR3 residues: CASRNIPSYNEQFF. The CDR3 DNA sequence: TGTGCCAGCAGGAATATACCGTCCTACAATGAGCAGTTCTTC.

The V call is TRBV9, the J call TRBJ1-5; D is perhaps TRBD1 (6 bases). Germline-derived CDR1 and CDR2 are SGDLS and YYNGEE. V was shortened by 0 bases and J by 5 bases, with 12 bases between the two germline ends. The CDR3 is 15 residues long. CDR3 amino acids: CASSVEGDIYQPQHF. Written as DNA, the CDR3 is TGTGCCAGCAGCGTAGAGGGGGACATCTATCAGCCCCAGCATTTT.